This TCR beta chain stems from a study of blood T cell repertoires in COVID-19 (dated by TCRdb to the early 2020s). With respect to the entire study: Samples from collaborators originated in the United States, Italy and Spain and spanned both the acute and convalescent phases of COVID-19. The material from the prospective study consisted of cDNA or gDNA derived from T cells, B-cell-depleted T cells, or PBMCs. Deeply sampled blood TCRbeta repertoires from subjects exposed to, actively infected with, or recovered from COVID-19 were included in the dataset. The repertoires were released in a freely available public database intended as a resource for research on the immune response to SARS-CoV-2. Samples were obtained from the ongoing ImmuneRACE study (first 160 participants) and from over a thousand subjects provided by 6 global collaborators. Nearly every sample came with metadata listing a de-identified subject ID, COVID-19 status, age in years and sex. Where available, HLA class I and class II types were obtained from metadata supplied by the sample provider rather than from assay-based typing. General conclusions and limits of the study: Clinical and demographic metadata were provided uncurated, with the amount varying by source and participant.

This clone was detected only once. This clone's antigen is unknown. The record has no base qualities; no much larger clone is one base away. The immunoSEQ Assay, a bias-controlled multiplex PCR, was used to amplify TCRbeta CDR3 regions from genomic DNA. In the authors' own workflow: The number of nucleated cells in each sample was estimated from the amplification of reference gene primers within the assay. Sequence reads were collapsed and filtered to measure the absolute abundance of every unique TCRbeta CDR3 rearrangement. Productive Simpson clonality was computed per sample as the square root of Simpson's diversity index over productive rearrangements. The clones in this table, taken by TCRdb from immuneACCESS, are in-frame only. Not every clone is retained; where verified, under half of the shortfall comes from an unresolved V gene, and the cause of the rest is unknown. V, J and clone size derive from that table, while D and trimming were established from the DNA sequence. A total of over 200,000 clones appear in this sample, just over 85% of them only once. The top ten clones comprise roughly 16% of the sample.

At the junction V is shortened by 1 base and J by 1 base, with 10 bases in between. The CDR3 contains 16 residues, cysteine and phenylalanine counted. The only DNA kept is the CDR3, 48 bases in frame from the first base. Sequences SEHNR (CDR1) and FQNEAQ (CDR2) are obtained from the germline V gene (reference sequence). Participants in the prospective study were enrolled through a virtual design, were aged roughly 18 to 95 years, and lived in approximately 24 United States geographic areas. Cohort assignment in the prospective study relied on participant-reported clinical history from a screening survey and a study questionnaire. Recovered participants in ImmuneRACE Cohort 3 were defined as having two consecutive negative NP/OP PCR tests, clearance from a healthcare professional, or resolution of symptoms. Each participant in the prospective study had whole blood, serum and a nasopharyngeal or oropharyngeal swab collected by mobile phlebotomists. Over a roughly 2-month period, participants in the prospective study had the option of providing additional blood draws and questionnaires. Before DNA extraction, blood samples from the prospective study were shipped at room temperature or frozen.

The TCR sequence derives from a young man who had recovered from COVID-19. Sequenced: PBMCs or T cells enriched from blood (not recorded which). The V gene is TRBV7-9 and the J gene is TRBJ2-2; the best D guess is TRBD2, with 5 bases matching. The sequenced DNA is TGTGCCAGCAGCTTAGAGCGGACGGGGAACACCGGGGAGCTGTTTTTT. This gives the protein CASSLERTGNTGELFF.